Shown below are 14 T cell receptor beta chains from a single sample sequenced in a study of cytomegalovirus exposure and HLA in healthy donors. The primer mix had 60 Vbeta and 13 Jbeta primers. Clones were sequenced by immunoSEQ multiplex PCR, and TCRdb holds only the in-frame ones, with some missing. The table shows roughly 110,000 clones, with about 74% occurring only once. Input material: PBMCs. The receptors stem from a woman between 35 and 50 years old in good health and CMV-seropositive.

The chain uses TRBV7-8 and TRBJ2-7; tentative D call: TRBD1 (6 bases). V shed 4 bases and J shed 6 bases, with 7 bases lying between them. Germline CDR1 SGHVS, CDR2 FQNEAQ. This CDR3 comprises 11 residues. CDR3 DNA: TGTGCCAGCAGCTCCAGGGGCGAGCAGTACTTC. Translated: CASSSRGEQYF. Supplemented by reference TRBV7-8 and TRBJ2-7, the full variable domain reads GAGVSQSPRYKVAKRGQDVALRCDPISGHVSLFWYQQALGQGPEFLTYFQNEAQLDKSGLPSDRFFAERPEGSVSTLKIQRTQQEDSAVYLCASSSRGEQYFGPGTRLTVT.

The V gene is TRBV6-1, the J gene TRBJ1-2; D is unclear. Between the trimmed V and J ends, which lost 6 bases and 0 bases, there was a span of 11 bases. In germline, CDR1 is MNHNS, CDR2 SASEGT. CDR3 length: 14 amino acids. CDR3 sequence (DNA): TGTGCCAGCAGAGTAGAAATTGCTAACTATGGCTACACCTTC. Translated, it gives CASRVEIANYGYTF.

The gene calls are TRBV7-9 and TRBJ2-3, with 9 bases identical to TRBD1. The V segment lost 1 base and the J segment 2 bases; nucleotides outside the gene matches: 7. The CDR3 sequence is 17 residues long. Per germline, CDR1 SEHNR and CDR2 FQNEAQ (reference sequence). The CDR3 DNA sequence: TGTGCCAGCAGCTTAGTGGGACAGGGATCGCCCACAGATACGCAGTATTTT. Its translation is CASSLVGQGSPTDTQYF.

A few counts support this clone. The J gene is TRBJ1-1, the V gene TRBV27; 8 bases fit TRBD1. CDR1 and CDR2 (germline): MNHEY, SMNVEV (reference sequence). The CDR3 is made up of 16 amino acids. Trimming took 4 bases from V and 0 from J; bases not matched to a gene: 7. The CDR3 sequence is CASSSPGTGMNTEAFF. CDR3 sequence (DNA): TGTGCCAGCAGTTCCCCCGGGACAGGAATGAACACTGAAGCTTTCTTT.

The chain links TRBV5-1 to TRBJ2-1, with 9 bases lining up with TRBD2. The V and J ends lost 0 bases and 9 bases, in that order; junction bases with no gene match: 7. This CDR3 has 15 residues. Germline V lookup: CDR1 SGHRS, CDR2 YFSETQ. The CDR3 protein is CASSLEGRGGVEQFF. CDR3 nucleotides: TGCGCCAGCAGCTTGGAGGGGCGGGGGGGCGTTGAGCAGTTCTTC. The whole variable domain, filled in from reference TRBV5-1 and TRBJ2-1, reads KAGVTQTPRYLIKTRGQQVTLSCSPISGHRSVSWYQQTPGQGLQFLFEYFSETQRNKGNFPGRFSGRQFSNSRSEMNVSTLELGDSALYLCASSLEGRGGVEQFFGPGTRLTVL.

The chain carries TRBV30 and TRBJ1-1; 7 bases line up with TRBD1. This CDR3 contains 11 residues. V lost 4 bases, J lost 10 bases, and 6 bases stayed unmatched. Germline CDR1 GTSNPN, CDR2 SVGIG (reference sequence). The CDR3 is CAWMGAGGAFF. In DNA form, the CDR3 reads TGTGCCTGGATGGGGGCAGGGGGAGCTTTCTTT.

The CDR3 sequence is CASSSGRVSFF. The DNA for the CDR3 is TGTGCCAGCAGTTCGGGAAGGGTATCTTTCTTT. The chain carries TRBV6-5 and TRBJ1-1; D gene unclear. The CDR3 loop spans 11 amino acids. Trimming shortened V by 4 bases and J by 12 bases, and 12 bases separated the two germline ends. CDR1 is MNHEY, CDR2 SVGAGI, per germline.

The chain recombines TRBV30 with TRBJ1-2; 12 nucleotides line up with TRBD1. The length of the CDR3 is 14 residues. The germline V gene encodes CDR1 GTSNPN and CDR2 SVGIG (reference sequence). V lost 3 bases, J lost 7 bases, and 6 bases stayed unmatched. The CDR3 reads CAWRGQGAGGGYTF. CDR3 coding DNA: TGTGCCTGGAGGGGACAGGGGGCCGGGGGTGGCTACACCTTC.

The genes are TRBV5-4 and TRBJ2-3; TRBD2 matches at 7 bases. In germline, CDR1 is SGHNT, CDR2 YYREEE (reference sequence). The CDR3 has 15 amino acids. The ends lost 7 bases at V and 0 bases at J; junction bases unmatched: 8. CDR3 protein: CASGGDYHSTDTQYF. The CDR3 nucleotides are TGTGCCAGCGGGGGGGACTACCATAGCACAGATACGCAGTATTTT.

The chain's CDR3 is CASSAYPGQDSPLHF. CDR3 nucleotides: TGTGCCAGCTCAGCCTACCCGGGACAGGATTCACCCCTCCACTTT. This rearrangement joins TRBV18 to TRBJ1-6; 8 bases are a match to TRBD1. The CDR3 extends over 15 amino acids. CDR1 and CDR2 from the germline V gene are KGHSH and LQKENI. V gave up 5 bases and J gave up 8 bases; unmatched junction bases: 8.

The chain carries TRBV30 and TRBJ1-1; possibly TRBD1 for D (5 bases). The CDR3 consists of 13 residues. Looked up from germline, CDR1 is GTSNPN and CDR2 is SVGIG (reference sequence). Trimming left V 0 bases short and J 2 bases short, with 7 bases between. The CDR3 here is CAWSVQVNTEAFF. CDR3 coding DNA: TGTGCCTGGAGTGTACAGGTCAACACTGAAGCTTTCTTT.

The rearrangement links TRBV2 to TRBJ1-2, with 9 positions matching TRBD1. The CDR3 sequence is 14 residues long. The germline V gene encodes CDR1 SNHLY and CDR2 FYNNEI. The J segment lost 8 bases and the V segment lost 0 bases, leaving 4 bases of the junction unmatched. The chain's CDR3 is CASSEAGTGKGYTF. CDR3 nucleotide sequence: TGTGCCAGCAGTGAAGCAGGGACAGGGAAAGGCTACACCTTC.

A remark on this clone: This specimen includes other DNA sequences encoding the same CDR3. V gene TRBV6-5 combines with J gene TRBJ2-1; possibly TRBD1 for D (6 bases). Deletions cut 5 bases from V and 10 bases from J, with 12 bases between. CDR1 and CDR2 from the germline V gene are MNHEY and SVGAGI. There are 12 residues in the CDR3. CDR3 amino acids: CASSQQGDEQFF. The CDR3 DNA reads TGTGCCAGCAGTCAACAGGGAGACGAGCAGTTCTTC.

The chain links TRBV7-9 to TRBJ2-7; no definite D call. Germline CDR1 reads SEHNR; CDR2 reads FQNEAQ (reference sequence). This CDR3 is 15 amino acids long. Trimming removed 5 bases from V and 4 bases from J, with 18 bases in between. CDR3 residues: CASSPLVVSLYEQYF. The CDR3 coding sequence is TGTGCCAGCAGCCCGTTAGTGGTCTCTTTATACGAGCAGTACTTC.